The TCR beta chain described here comes from a study of T cells in tuberculosis. General observations from the study: Active tuberculosis patients had shorter CDR3-alpha; the beta difference was nonsignificant. GMM-specific TCRs were nearer to active tuberculosis alpha repertoires, suggesting expansion. Samples were chosen by availability of cryopreserved specimens.

The germline V gene has CDR1 SGHRS and CDR2 YFSETQ. This CDR3 has 14 amino acids. V lost 0 bases to trimming and J lost 6 bases; unmatched junction nucleotides: 2. As regards this clone: What it binds is unknown.

Some clones are missing from TCRdb's copy, which holds only in-frame ones; the method was immunoSEQ multiplex PCR. This sample yields some 49,000 clones, of which over 90% are seen a single time; 1.4% to 1.5% belongs to the top ten. The time point was: new active TB diagnosis, blood taken before or within 7 days of starting treatment. Tuberculosis was confirmed by positive sputum smear and/or M. tuberculosis culture. The sample in question was PBMCs, obtained at tuberculosis diagnosis. This clonotype was sampled from an adult with tuberculosis. The rearrangement links TRBV5-1 to TRBJ2-7; 11 bases are a match to TRBD2. As DNA, the CDR3 is TGCGCCAGCAGCTTGGATCTAGCGGGAGGCGAGCAGTACTTC. Its translation: CASSLDLAGGEQYF.